The clone carrying this TCR beta chain has just a few counts. What it binds is unknown. This sample is drawn from a study of T-cell memory formation after mild COVID-19. The J segment lost 5 bases and the V segment lost 3 bases, leaving 3 bases of the junction unmatched. Germline-derived CDR1 and CDR2 are KGHSH and LQKENI. The CDR3 length is 15 residues. Study findings and constraints: In second-wave clones peaking day 37, SARS-CoV-2 specificity remained unconfirmed.

The authors produced TCR alpha and TCR beta cDNA libraries with sample barcodes and UMIs by 5'RACE using constant-segment primers. TCRdb re-derived calls from the 5' RACE reads in MiXCR, one entry per CDR3 protein. The data contain under 250,000 distinct CDR3 sequences, 15% of them singletons. Sequencing used PBMCs or a T cell subset sorted from them (not recorded which). The V gene is TRBV18, the J gene TRBJ1-4; 10 nucleotides match TRBD1. This receptor was identified in an adult woman who had mild COVID-19 (a few samples of this study predate the infection). Cell type and time point are not known. CDR3 sequence reads: CASSPGQGINEKLFF. CDR3 nucleotides: TGTGCCAGCTCACCGGGACAGGGGATCAATGAAAAACTGTTTTTT.